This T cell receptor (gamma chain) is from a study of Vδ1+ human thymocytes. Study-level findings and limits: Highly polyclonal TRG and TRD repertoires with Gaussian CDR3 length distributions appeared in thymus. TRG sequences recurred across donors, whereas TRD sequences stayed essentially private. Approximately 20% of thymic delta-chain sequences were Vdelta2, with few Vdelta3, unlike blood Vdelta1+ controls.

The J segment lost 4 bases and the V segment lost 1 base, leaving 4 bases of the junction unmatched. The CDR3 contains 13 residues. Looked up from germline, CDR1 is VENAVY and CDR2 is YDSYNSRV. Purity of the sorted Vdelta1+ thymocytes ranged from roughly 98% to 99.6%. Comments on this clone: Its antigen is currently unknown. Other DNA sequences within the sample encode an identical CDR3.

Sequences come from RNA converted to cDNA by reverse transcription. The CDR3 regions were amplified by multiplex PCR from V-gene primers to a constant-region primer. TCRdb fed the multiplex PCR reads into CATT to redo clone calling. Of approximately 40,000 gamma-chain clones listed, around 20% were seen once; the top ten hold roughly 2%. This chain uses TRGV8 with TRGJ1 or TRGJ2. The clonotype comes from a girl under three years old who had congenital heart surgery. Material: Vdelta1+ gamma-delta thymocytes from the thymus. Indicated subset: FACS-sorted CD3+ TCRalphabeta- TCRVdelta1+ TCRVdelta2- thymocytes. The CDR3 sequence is CATWDSGYYKKLF. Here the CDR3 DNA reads TGTGCCACCTGGGATAGTGGGTATTATAAGAAACTCTTT.